This T cell receptor beta chain was found in a study of blood T cell repertoires in COVID-19. Study context: From T cells, B-cell-depleted T cells, or PBMCs came the material, which was cDNA or gDNA.

Germline V lookup: CDR1 SGHNT, CDR2 YYREEE (reference sequence). The CDR3 runs 17 residues. V lost 2 bases, J lost 3 bases, and 8 bases stayed unmatched. Here immunoSEQ multiplex PCR was the method, and the copy in TCRdb shows in-frame clones only, minus some. The repertoire holds 200,000 to 300,000 clones, with 80% to 85% as singletons. Input material: peripheral blood. The rearrangement links TRBV5-4 to TRBJ2-3; 11 nucleotides match TRBD2. The receptor's source is a woman aged 40 to 50 who had recovered from COVID-19. The CDR3 loop is CASSFFLAGGGTDTQYF. CDR3 coding DNA: TGTGCCAGCAGCTTTTTCCTAGCGGGGGGTGGAACAGATACGCAGTATTTT.